The source of this T cell receptor (beta chain) is a study of T cell responses to AZD1222 COVID-19 vaccine (dated by TCRdb to the early 2020s). In the study overall: A total of over 230 trial participants underwent TCR sequencing, of whom some 210 received two doses of AZD1222 and roughly 25 received two doses of the MenACWY control vaccine. Trial participants were enrolled by age into 18-55, 56-69 and 70-plus year subgroups, with about 150, 28 and 57 TCR-sequenced participants respectively.

Interpreted using the paper, the time point label stands for: about 28 days (+/-7) after the second vaccine dose. Because spike-specific TCR depth and breadth did not differ between the two schedules, AZD1222 recipients who got a second dose at roughly 4 weeks were pooled with those who got a second dose at roughly 12 weeks. The vaccinee samples were drawn from two UK trials, COV001 and COV002, one of which was a single-blind randomized controlled phase 2/3 trial testing AZD1222 (ChAdOx1 nCoV-19) in healthy adults. For TCRbeta chain sequencing, PBMC samples from trial participants were taken at day 0 and at day 28 after the second dose. The CDR3 regions of human TCRbeta chains were analyzed by immunosequencing. As for the authors' bioinformatics: Repertoire TCRs were matched against a reference library of SARS-CoV-2-specific TCRs generated with the MIRA antigen-specificity platform. Breadth was defined as the fraction of unique TCRs that were SARS-CoV-2-associated. Depth was defined as the fraction of total T cells that were SARS-CoV-2-associated. Each spike-specific TCR was assigned to its reactive spike region and to a CD4 or CD8 class using the MIRA data. Log10-transformed breadth and depth values were compared by one-way ANOVA with Sidak's multiple comparisons tests. This is the immuneACCESS table as TCRdb keeps it, with only in-frame sequences that have V and J called. A part of the clones is gone; compared with another copy, unresolved V genes explain less than half, and the rest is unexplained. V and J calls and clone size are given by that table; D and trimming were obtained from the DNA. In this sample the table shows 69,000 or so clones, approximately 90% of which occur a single time. In total, the top ten clones hold 1.3% of the sample.

Study-wide conclusions, independent of this receptor: The vaccine-associated CD4 TCRs covered the entire spike protein, and the dominant responses fell in regions 160-218 and 743-854. The 56-69-year group was small, and its depth increase did not reach significance, likely because of low power. Epitopes outside the regions mutated in the B.1.351 and B.1.1.7 variants were reportedly recognized by nearly half of the unique spike-specific TCRs. A significant rise in spike-specific TCR breadth and depth was observed after two AZD1222 doses relative to day 0 and relative to MenACWY recipients. Only 5 to 7 AZD1222 recipients were SARS-CoV-2 seropositive at baseline, limiting conclusions about previously exposed vaccinees. Participants were mostly white British, with more females than males. The authors suggested clonal diversity may have been underestimated. No day 14 peak-response samples were available, so repertoires were characterized only after the peak T cell response.

Concerning this clone itself: No antigen is known for it. Within one base of it there is no much larger clone, and no base qualities were kept.

The V end loses 6 bases and the J end loses 2 bases, and a stretch of 19 bases separates them. The cysteine opens and the phenylalanine closes a CDR3 of 16 amino acids. Only the CDR3 region is kept as DNA, spanning 48 bases read in frame from base 1. The germline V gene specifies SGHVS as CDR1 and FQNEAQ as CDR2. This clonotype originated in an adult who received the AZD1222 COVID-19 vaccine. The starting material was peripheral blood, obtained 28 days after the second AZD1222 dose. The chain employs TRBV7-8 and TRBJ1-1; TRBD1 is perhaps the D gene, given 6 matching bases. The CDR3 sequence is CASSSAVGTPNTEAFF. The sequenced DNA is TGTGCCAGCAGTTCCGCTGTAGGGACACCCAACACTGAAGCTTTCTTT.